The following is a T cell receptor (beta chain) sequence with its context. Its antigen remains unidentified. Time point given: blood 4 weeks post-SBRT, at nephrectomy. The sample's treatment: 15 Gy SBRT to primary tumor, nephrectomy 4 weeks later. The patient's renal cell carcinoma had clear cell pathology. Assay: immunoSEQ multiplex PCR; the TCRdb copy retains only in-frame clones and omits some. In the table there are tens of thousands of clones, 89% of which are singletons. This CDR3 is built from 16 residues. With V trimmed by 4 bases and J by 4 bases, 9 bases remained unmatched. Looked up from germline, CDR1 is MNHNS and CDR2 is SASEGT. The data were taken from a study of radiation and T cells in renal cell carcinoma. The study's findings and limits: From baseline, blood top tumor clonotypes peaked at 2 weeks post-radiation.

This rearrangement joins TRBV6-1 to TRBJ2-3; 9 nucleotides align to TRBD1. The TCR sequence derives from an older woman with renal cell carcinoma. Sequencing used blood, obtained from a patient whose treatment included radiotherapy and nephrectomy. The CDR3 DNA reads TGTGCCAGCAGTGGTTGGGGACAGGGCTTGCCAGATACGCAGTATTTT. Its translation is CASSGWGQGLPDTQYF.